This TCR beta chain originates from a study of T-cell memory formation after mild COVID-19. Study context: Largely donor-specific TCR clusters were found.

In TCRdb, the 5' RACE reads were re-called with MiXCR into one record per CDR3 protein. The sample has over 250,000 distinct CDR3 sequences, more than 15% seen once. Trimming shortened V by 4 bases and J by 8 bases, and 10 bases separated the two germline ends. The CDR3 extends over 13 amino acids. Germline CDR1 and CDR2: SGHRS and YFSETQ. The rearrangement uses TRBV5-1 and TRBJ1-6; a weak D match, TRBD1 (5 bases). Sequencing was performed on PBMCs or a T cell subset sorted from them (not recorded which). The sequence was collected from a young man who had mild COVID-19 (a few samples of this study predate the infection). Cell type and time point are not known. Written as DNA, the CDR3 is TGCGCCAGCAGCACGATGGGGGATTCACCCCTCCACTTT. Its translation is CASSTMGDSPLHF.